The clone carrying this T cell receptor beta chain was seen a handful of times. The antigen is unknown. The sample is drawn from a study of cytomegalovirus exposure and HLA in healthy donors. General observations from the study: A later analysis linked a missense variant in DCLRE1C to the trimming of TCR beta V and J genes. In the analysis, some V segments, TRBV6-2 and TRBV6-3 included, were excluded as indistinguishable. Most TCR sequences showed up rarely, but some public TCRs showed up in many donors.

PCR primers comprised 60 Vbeta and 13 Jbeta primers. Produced via immunoSEQ multiplex PCR; TCRdb's table is partial and in-frame only. The profile covers under 200,000 clones, with 75% to 80% appearing a single time and approximately 3% taken by the ten largest. V dropped 4 bases and J dropped 1; count of bases not matched to a gene: 5. Germline V gene data show CDR1 as SGHDT and CDR2 as YYEEEE. CDR3 length: 15 amino acids. The sample was PBMCs. This chain connects TRBV5-6 to TRBJ1-1; 9 bases are shared with TRBD1. This TCR was recovered from a woman in her thirties or forties in good health and CMV-seronegative. As DNA, the CDR3 is TGTGCCAGCAGCGGACAGGGGCGAGGGAACACTGAAGCTTTCTTT. Translating gives CASSGQGRGNTEAFF.